The rows below give T cell receptor beta chains drawn from one sample of a study of T-cell reconstitution after alpha-beta-depleted transplantation in children. TCRdb called the PCR reads again in MiXCR, with one record for every CDR3 protein. The repertoire has about 170,000 distinct CDR3 sequences, around 10% of them found once; the top ten carry under 15%. The material sequenced was PBMCs, taken before TCRalphabeta/CD19-depleted stem cell transplant. These receptors originate from a boy aged 2 to 9 with acute myeloid leukemia, due to receive a stem cell transplant. Each CDR3 is given with its conserved first and last residue.

V: TRBV11-3
J: TRBJ1-3
CDR3: CASSPDQGNTIYF

V: TRBV11-1
J: TRBJ1-2
CDR3: CASSLVSGGQGYLDYGYTF

V: TRBV5-8
J: TRBJ2-1
CDR3: CASSQSRGGNEQFF

V: TRBV5-1
J: TRBJ1-2
CDR3: CASSFAADYGYTF

V: TRBV7-9
J: TRBJ2-2
CDR3: CASSLPSWELFF

V: TRBV7-3
J: TRBJ2-1
CDR3: CASSYTGYNEQFF

V: TRBV5-1
J: TRBJ2-3
CDR3: CASSGNLRADTQYF

V: TRBV6-2/TRBV6-3
J: TRBJ2-5
CDR3: CASSRGQGVGTQYF

V: TRBV29-1
J: TRBJ1-1
CDR3: CSVQYGTEIEAFF

V: TRBV5-1
J: TRBJ2-5
CDR3: CASSLAQGNQETQYF

V: TRBV4-2
J: TRBJ2-3
CDR3: CASSQERSGTDTQYF

V: TRBV7-8
J: TRBJ1-2
CDR3: CASSTPSRPLGYTF

V: TRBV29-1
J: TRBJ1-1
CDR3: CSVAQTVFGTEAFF

V: TRBV6-4
J: TRBJ2-3
CDR3: CASSEITGGSTDTQYF

V: TRBV10-3
J: TRBJ2-1
CDR3: CAIEGLAGEQFF

V: TRBV7-9
J: TRBJ1-4
CDR3: CASSFQGDANEKLFF

V: TRBV5-1
J: TRBJ2-3
CDR3: CASGLGQTTDTQYF

V: TRBV7-9
J: TRBJ2-7
CDR3: CASRLGREQYF

V: TRBV30
J: TRBJ1-5
CDR3: CAWSVQGWQPQHF

V: TRBV14
J: TRBJ1-1
CDR3: CASSREGREAFF

V: TRBV24-1
J: TRBJ2-1
CDR3: CATSERPGVGYNEQFF

V: TRBV7-2
J: TRBJ2-5
CDR3: CASSLNGGGGETQYF

V: TRBV20-1
J: TRBJ2-7
CDR3: CSARSQTSGFYEQYF

V: TRBV12-3/TRBV12-4
J: TRBJ2-7
CDR3: CASSLVPGGIPYEQYF

V: TRBV5-1
J: TRBJ1-3
CDR3: CASSPGDTSSGNTIYF

V: TRBV7-2
J: TRBJ2-7
CDR3: CASSLPGRDYEQYF

V: TRBV3-1
J: TRBJ2-7
CDR3: CASSHSVAREQYF

V: TRBV7-6
J: TRBJ1-6
CDR3: CASSLDLSSYNSPLHF

V: TRBV6-5
J: TRBJ2-1
CDR3: CASSYGSSGYNEQFF

V: TRBV6-5
J: TRBJ1-3
CDR3: CASSYSAQGSGNTIYF

V: TRBV2
J: TRBJ2-5
CDR3: CASSWTSGGGWETQYF

V: TRBV20-1
J: TRBJ2-1
CDR3: CSASHREGYNEQFF

V: TRBV3-1
J: TRBJ1-4
CDR3: CASRKAGQGEKLFF

V: TRBV2
J: TRBJ1-5
CDR3: CASSPSYSNQPQHF

V: TRBV2
J: TRBJ2-7
CDR3: CASTYSYEQYF